The sequence of this TCR beta chain was determined in a study of blood T cell repertoires in COVID-19. Profiling relied on immunoSEQ multiplex PCR, and the TCRdb table lists in-frame clones only, not all of them. This sample yields roughly 150,000 clones, of which about 88% are seen a single time; under 2.5% belongs to the top ten. This clone was seen a handful of times. The sequencing sample was made of peripheral blood. The TCR sequence derives from a woman in her 70s with acute or convalescent COVID-19.

Here the CDR3 reads CASSESGHNEKLFF. In nucleotides, the CDR3 is TGTGCCAGCAGTGAATCAGGTCACAATGAAAAACTGTTTTTT. The chain joins TRBV2 to TRBJ1-4; D is unresolved. This CDR3 is 14 amino acids long. Germline V gives CDR1 SNHLY, CDR2 FYNNEI. The germline V and J ends were trimmed by 2 bases and 5 bases, with 9 bases remaining between them.